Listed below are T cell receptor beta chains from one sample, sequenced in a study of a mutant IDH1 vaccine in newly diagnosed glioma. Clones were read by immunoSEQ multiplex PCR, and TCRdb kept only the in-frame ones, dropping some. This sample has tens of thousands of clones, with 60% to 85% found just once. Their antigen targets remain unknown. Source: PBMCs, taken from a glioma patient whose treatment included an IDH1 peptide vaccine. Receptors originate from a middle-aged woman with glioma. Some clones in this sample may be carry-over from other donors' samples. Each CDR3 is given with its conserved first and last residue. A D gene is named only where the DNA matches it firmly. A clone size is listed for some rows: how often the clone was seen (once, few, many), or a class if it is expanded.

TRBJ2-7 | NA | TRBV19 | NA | TGTGCCAGTAGTGCTTGGGACGACTCCTACGAGCAGTACTTC | CASSAWDDSYEQYF
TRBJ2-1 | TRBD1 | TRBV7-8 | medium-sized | TGTGCCAGCAGCTTAGGGACAGGGTTCTACAATGAGCAGTTCTTC | CASSLGTGFYNEQFF
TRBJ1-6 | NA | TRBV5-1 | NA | TGCGCCAGCAGTCCGGGACTGACGAATTCACCCCTCCACTTT | CASSPGLTNSPLHF
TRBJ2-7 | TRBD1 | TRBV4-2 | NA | TGTGCCAGCAGCCGCACCGGGACAGGGGCGAAACTCTCCTACGAGCAGTACTTC | CASSRTGTGAKLSYEQYF
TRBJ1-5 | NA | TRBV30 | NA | TGTGCCTGGAGTGATTATAGCAATCAGCCCCAGCATTTT | CAWSDYSNQPQHF
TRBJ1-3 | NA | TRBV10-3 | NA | TGTGCCATCCGGACGGATCGCTCTGGAAACACCATATATTTT | CAIRTDRSGNTIYF
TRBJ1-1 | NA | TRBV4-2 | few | TGTGCCAGCAGCTTTGACACTGAAGCTTTCTTT | CASSFDTEAFF
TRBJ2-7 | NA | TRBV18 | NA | TGTGCCAGCTCACCACCGATATCGGGCTCCTACGAGCAGTACTTC | CASSPPISGSYEQYF
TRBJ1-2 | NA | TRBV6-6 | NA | TGTGCCAGCAGTACTACGCTTCAGCCGGGAGATGGCTACACCTTC | CASSTTLQPGDGYTF
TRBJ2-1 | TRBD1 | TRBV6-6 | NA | TGTGCCAGCAGACGTTCGGGACAGGGCGACTCTGAGCAGTTCTTC | CASRRSGQGDSEQFF
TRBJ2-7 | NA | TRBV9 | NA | TGTGCCAGCAGCGTAGGGGACTCTAGCCCCTACGAGCAGTACTTC | CASSVGDSSPYEQYF
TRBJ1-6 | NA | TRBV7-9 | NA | TGTGCCAGCAGCTCCGGGACAAATTATTCACCCCTCCACTTT | CASSSGTNYSPLHF
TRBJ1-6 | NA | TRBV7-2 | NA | TGTGCCAGCAGTTCCGGGGGAGGGAATAATTCACCCCTCCACTTT | CASSSGGGNNSPLHF
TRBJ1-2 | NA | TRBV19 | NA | TGTGCCAGTAAAACCCTTAAGGAACGAGGCGGCTACACCTTT | CASKTLKERGGYTF
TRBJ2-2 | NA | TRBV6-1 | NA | TGTGCCAGCAGTGTACAGGTTAACACCGGGGAGCTGTTTTTT | CASSVQVNTGELFF
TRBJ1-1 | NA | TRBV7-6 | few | TGTGCCAGCAGCCCAAGAGGGGTGTACAGCGTGAACACTGAAGCTTTCTTT | CASSPRGVYSVNTEAFF
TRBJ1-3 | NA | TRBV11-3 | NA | TGTGCCAGCAGCTTGGGGGGTACCGACACCATATATTTT | CASSLGGTDTIYF
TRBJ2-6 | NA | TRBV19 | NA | TGTGCCAGTAGTCCGGGGAACTCTGGGGCCAACGTCCTGACTTTC | CASSPGNSGANVLTF
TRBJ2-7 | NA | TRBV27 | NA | TGTGCCAGCAGTCCCGGAGCCCTCTACGAGCAGTACTTC | CASSPGALYEQYF
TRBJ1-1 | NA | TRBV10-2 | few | TGCGCCAGCAGGAGGGGAGAGGGGACTGAAGCTTTCTTT | CASRRGEGTEAFF
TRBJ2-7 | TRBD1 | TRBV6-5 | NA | TGTGCCAGCAGTTGGACAGGGGTTCACTACGAGCAGTACTTC | CASSWTGVHYEQYF
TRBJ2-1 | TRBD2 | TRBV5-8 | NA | TGTGCCAGCAGCACGGGGGGGCGGGACAATGAGCAGTTCTTC | CASSTGGRDNEQFF
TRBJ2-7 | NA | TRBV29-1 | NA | TGCAGCGTTGGTTTTGCAGACTCCTACGAGCAGTACTTC | CSVGFADSYEQYF